Presented here are 20 T cell receptor beta chains from one specimen sequenced in a study of a mutant IDH1 vaccine in newly diagnosed glioma. These receptors have no known antigen. Using immunoSEQ multiplex PCR, the repertoire was profiled, and TCRdb retains in-frame clones only, with some absent. The table records around 41,000 clones, 80% to 90% of them present only once. Time point of the sample: week 35, safety follow-up. In the vaccine, a single dose held 300 ug of the mutant IDH1 20-mer peptide, along with topical imiquimod. The sequences come from PBMCs, collected from a glioma patient whose treatment included an IDH1 peptide vaccine. The receptors stem from a man aged 35 to 55 with glioma.

CDR3 DNA: TGTGCCAGCAGCTTGGACGGGACAAACTATGGCTACACCTTC. This codes for CASSLDGTNYGYTF. The chain combines TRBV7-2 with TRBJ1-2, with D perhaps matching TRBD1 (6 bases). The CDR3 has 14 amino acids. Trimming cost V 3 bases and J 2 bases, with 10 bases left between them. Germline V lookup: CDR1 SGHTA, CDR2 FQGNSA.

The rearrangement uses TRBV6-5 and TRBJ2-3; D remains unclear. This CDR3 contains 16 residues. V lost 2 bases to trimming and J lost 0 bases, with 12 bases between them. CDR1 and CDR2 (germline): MNHEY, SVGAGI. The CDR3 reads CASSYSGPSSTDTQYF. The CDR3 region has the DNA TGTGCCAGCAGTTACAGTGGACCTTCTAGCACAGATACGCAGTATTTT.

In nucleotides, the CDR3 is TGTGCCAGCAGCGCGTCTCACAGGTTAACCGGGGAGCTGTTTTTT. Translation gives CASSASHRLTGELFF. The chain uses TRBV9 and TRBJ2-2, with D possibly TRBD1 on 5 matching bases. Germline V gives CDR1 SGDLS, CDR2 YYNGEE. The CDR3 is 15 amino acids. The V end was cut by 3 bases, the J end by 5 bases, with 14 bases between.

The chain uses TRBV12-2 and TRBJ1-1; the DNA was not used to check the table's D call, TRBD1. TRBV12-2 is termed a pseudogene. The CDR3 totals 17 residues. CDR3 sequence reads: CASRPREVGQLGAEAFF. The CDR3, as DNA: TGTGCAAGTCGCCCCCGAGAGGTGGGACAGTTGGGAGCTGAAGCTTTCTTT.

The gene calls are TRBV11-1 and TRBJ2-7, with D uncertain. This CDR3 is built from 17 residues. Germline V gene lookup returns CDR1 SGHAT and CDR2 FQDESV (reference sequence). V lost 5 bases to trimming and J lost 6 bases, with 26 bases between them. As DNA, the CDR3 is TGTGCCAGCAGCCCTACCGTTGGCGGCGGTAGGGCTATCGAGCAGTACTTC. Encoded protein: CASSPTVGGGRAIEQYF. The variable domain in full, completed from reference TRBV11-1 and TRBJ2-7, reads EAEVAQSPRYKITEKSQAVAFWCDPISGHATLYWYRQILGQGPELLVQFQDESVVDDSQLPKDRFSAERLKGVDSTLKIQPAELGDSAMYLCASSPTVGGGRAIEQYFGPGTRLTVT.

This chain uses TRBV7-9 with TRBJ1-3, with 7 nucleotides matching TRBD1. V lost 5 bases to trimming and J lost 2 bases; unmatched junction nucleotides: 9. The CDR3 has 16 residues. CDR1 and CDR2 from the germline V gene are SEHNR and FQNEAQ (reference sequence). The DNA for the CDR3 is TGTGCCAGCAGCCCCATCCTCGACAGGGCTGGAAACACCATATATTTT. Protein: CASSPILDRAGNTIYF.

This clone came up once. The chain has TRBV6-1 and TRBJ2-1; D not certain. This CDR3 contains 15 residues. The V end was cut by 4 bases, the J end by 2 bases, with 12 bases between. CDR1 and CDR2 (germline): MNHNS, SASEGT. The CDR3 DNA follows: TGTGCCAGCAGTGCCAACCCCAGCGCCTACAATGAGCAGTTCTTC. Translating gives CASSANPSAYNEQFF.

This clone was detected a few times. The CDR3 DNA reads TGCGCCAGCAGCTTGATATCCGGGACAGCTAATGAAAAACTGTTTTTT. It translates to CASSLISGTANEKLFF. J is TRBJ1-4 and V is TRBV5-1, with 7 bases identical to TRBD1. Germline loops: CDR1 SGHRS, CDR2 YFSETQ. This CDR3 has 16 amino acids. With 1 base clipped from V and 3 bases from J, the junction kept 6 bases outside the gene matches.

The chain links TRBV29-1 to TRBJ2-5; 8 bases are shared with TRBD1. This CDR3 has 12 amino acids. CDR1 SQVTM and CDR2 ANQGSEA come from the germline V gene. Germline trimming cut 7 bases from V and 2 bases from J; bases unmatched to any gene: 3. The CDR3 region has the DNA TGCAGCGCTGGGACAGGACAAGAGACCCAGTACTTC. This codes for CSAGTGQETQYF.

The CDR3 is CASSLYPGRAGDEYF. The DNA for the CDR3 is TGTGCCAGCAGTTTATACCCGGGTCGTGCGGGCGATGAGTATTTT. The chain joins TRBV28 to TRBJ2-3, with D possibly matching TRBD2 (5 bases). The V end lost 1 base, the J end lost 13 bases, and 21 bases lay between the germline ends. Germline V gives CDR1 MDHEN, CDR2 SYDVKM. The CDR3 runs 15 residues. Drawing the rest from reference TRBV28 and TRBJ2-3, the complete variable domain is DVKVTQSSRYLVKRTGEKVFLECVQDMDHENMFWYRQDPGLGLRLIYFSYDVKMKEKGDIPEGYSVSREKKERFSLILESASTNQTSMYLCASSLYPGRAGDEYFGPGTRLTVL.

The V and J genes are TRBV7-9 and TRBJ1-5; D remains unclear. The CDR3 length is 15 residues. Germline CDR1 and CDR2: SEHNR and FQNEAQ (reference sequence). V shed 5 bases and J shed 4 bases, with 15 bases lying between them. The CDR3 is CASSPGGVGNQPQHF. In DNA, the CDR3 is TGTGCCAGCAGCCCAGGTGGGGTTGGAAATCAGCCCCAGCATTTT. The whole variable domain, filled in from reference TRBV7-9 and TRBJ1-5, reads DTGVSQNPRHKITKRGQNVTFRCDPISEHNRLYWYRQTLGQGPEFLTYFQNEAQLEKSRLLSDRFSAERPKGSFSTLEIQRTEQGDSAMYLCASSPGGVGNQPQHFGDGTRLSIL.

The rearrangement links TRBV7-9 to TRBJ1-2; D is ambiguous. V was shortened by 2 bases and J by 5 bases, with 12 bases between the two germline ends. The germline gives CDR1 SEHNR, CDR2 FQNEAQ (reference sequence). The CDR3 extends over 14 amino acids. DNA of the CDR3: TGTGCCAGCAGCTTACTGGCTGCTGCGTATGGCTACACCTTC. Translated: CASSLLAAAYGYTF.

V and J are TRBV5-1 and TRBJ2-1; D is ambiguous. The CDR3 totals 16 residues. V was shortened by 0 bases and J by 2 bases, with 12 bases between the two germline ends. Germline loops: CDR1 SGHRS, CDR2 YFSETQ. CDR3 protein: CASSLETPGAYNEQFF. Here the CDR3 DNA reads TGCGCCAGCAGCTTGGAGACCCCGGGCGCCTACAATGAGCAGTTCTTC.

The chain has TRBV10-1 and TRBJ1-1; no reliable D call. CDR3 length equals 12 residues. Germline V gene lookup returns CDR1 WNHNN and CDR2 SYGVQD (reference sequence). V lost 2 bases, J lost 4 bases, and 5 bases lay in between. DNA for the CDR3: TGCGCCAGCAGTGAGCGGAGCACTGAAGCTTTCTTT. Translated: CASSERSTEAFF.

The J gene is TRBJ1-1, the V gene TRBV5-1; maybe TRBD1 (5 bases). With 4 bases removed from V and 7 bases from J, the gap between germline ends came to 17 bases. The length of the CDR3 is 14 residues. Per the germline V gene, CDR1 is SGHRS and CDR2 is YFSETQ. CDR3 in amino acids: CASSPGDFEVEAFF. CDR3 nucleotide sequence: TGCGCCAGCAGCCCGGGGGATTTCGAAGTTGAAGCTTTCTTT. The entire variable domain, with the rest obtained from reference TRBV5-1 and TRBJ1-1, is as follows: KAGVTQTPRYLIKTRGQQVTLSCSPISGHRSVSWYQQTPGQGLQFLFEYFSETQRNKGNFPGRFSGRQFSNSRSEMNVSTLELGDSALYLCASSPGDFEVEAFFGQGTRLTVV.

In DNA form, the CDR3 reads TGTGCCAGTAGTGAAGGACAGGCCACCAATTCACCCCTCCACTTT. Encoded protein: CASSEGQATNSPLHF. The chain is built from TRBV19 and TRBJ1-6; 7 bases are a match to TRBD1. The CDR3 is 15 residues long. Looked up from germline, CDR1 is LNHDA and CDR2 is SQIVND (reference sequence). Losses at the gene ends were 5 bases for V and 7 bases for J; bases not matched to a gene: 8.

This chain joins TRBV6-5 and TRBJ2-7, with 9 bases identical to TRBD2. CDR1 is MNHEY and CDR2 is SVGAGI in the germline V gene. The CDR3 runs to 15 residues. J gave up 5 bases and V 4 bases, and 9 bases lay outside the gene matches. The CDR3 reads CASSSWVAGENEQYV. The CDR3 nucleotides are TGTGCCAGCAGTTCCTGGGTAGCGGGGGAGAACGAGCAGTACGTC.

The chain carries TRBV7-2 and TRBJ2-7; D may be TRBD1 (6 bases). V was cut by 1 base and J by 7 bases, with 17 bases left in between. CDR1 is SGHTA, CDR2 FQGNSA, per germline. CDR3 length equals 15 residues. Written as DNA, the CDR3 is TGTGCCAGCAGCTTAGGGGGGCAGAGTGATGCTGAGCAGTACTTC. Amino acids: CASSLGGQSDAEQYF.

The chain uses TRBV5-1 and TRBJ2-1, with 13 nucleotides matching TRBD2. Looked up from germline, CDR1 is SGHRS and CDR2 is YFSETQ. The CDR3 totals 18 residues. V dropped 0 bases and J dropped 5; count of bases not matched to a gene: 8. In DNA form, the CDR3 reads TGCGCCAGCAGCTTGGGACTAGCGGGAGGAAAAGTGGACAATGAGCAGTTCTTC. It specifies CASSLGLAGGKVDNEQFF.

The chain joins TRBV29-1 to TRBJ1-2; 8 bases agree with TRBD1. This CDR3 is built from 12 residues. The J segment lost 8 bases and the V segment lost 2 bases, leaving 4 bases of the junction unmatched. Germline assignment: CDR1 SQVTM and CDR2 ANQGSEA. CDR3 protein: CSVETQGAGYTF. CDR3 nucleotides: TGCAGCGTTGAAACTCAGGGGGCAGGCTACACCTTC.